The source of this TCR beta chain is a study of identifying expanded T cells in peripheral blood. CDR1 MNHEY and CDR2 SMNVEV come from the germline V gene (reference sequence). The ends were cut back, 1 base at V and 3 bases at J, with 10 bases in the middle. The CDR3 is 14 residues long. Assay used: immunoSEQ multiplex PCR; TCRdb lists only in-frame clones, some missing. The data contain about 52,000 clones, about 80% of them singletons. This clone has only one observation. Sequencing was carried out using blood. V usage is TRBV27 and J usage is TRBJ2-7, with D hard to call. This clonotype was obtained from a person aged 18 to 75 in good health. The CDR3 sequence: CASSLFHNHYEQYF. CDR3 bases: TGTGCCAGCAGTTTATTTCACAACCACTACGAGCAGTACTTC.